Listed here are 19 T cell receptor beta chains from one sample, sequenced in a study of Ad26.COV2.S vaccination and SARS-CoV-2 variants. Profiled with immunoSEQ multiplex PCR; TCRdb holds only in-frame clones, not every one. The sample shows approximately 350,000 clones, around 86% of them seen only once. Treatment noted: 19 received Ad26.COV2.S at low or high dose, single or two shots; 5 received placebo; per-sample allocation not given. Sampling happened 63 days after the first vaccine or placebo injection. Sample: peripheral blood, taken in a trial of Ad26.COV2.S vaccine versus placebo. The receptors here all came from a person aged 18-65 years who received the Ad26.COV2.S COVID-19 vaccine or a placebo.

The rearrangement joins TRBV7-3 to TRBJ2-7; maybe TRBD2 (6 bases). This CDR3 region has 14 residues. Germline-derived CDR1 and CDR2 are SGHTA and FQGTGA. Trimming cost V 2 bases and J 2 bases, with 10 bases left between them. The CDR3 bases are TGTGCCAGCAGCTTATTTAGCGGTCCCTACGAGCAGTACTTC. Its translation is CASSLFSGPYEQYF.

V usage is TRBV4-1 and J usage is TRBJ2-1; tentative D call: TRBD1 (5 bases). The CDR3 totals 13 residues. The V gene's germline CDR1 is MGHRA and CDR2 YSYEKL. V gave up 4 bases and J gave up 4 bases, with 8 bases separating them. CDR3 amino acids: CASSPGQYNEQFF. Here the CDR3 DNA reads TGCGCCAGCAGCCCTGGACAATACAATGAGCAGTTCTTC.

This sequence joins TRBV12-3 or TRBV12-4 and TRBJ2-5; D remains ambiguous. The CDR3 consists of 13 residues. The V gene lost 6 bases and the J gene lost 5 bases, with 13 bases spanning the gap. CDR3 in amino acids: CASSFVVEETQYF. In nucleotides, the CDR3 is TGTGCCAGCAGCTTCGTGGTAGAGGAGACCCAGTACTTC.

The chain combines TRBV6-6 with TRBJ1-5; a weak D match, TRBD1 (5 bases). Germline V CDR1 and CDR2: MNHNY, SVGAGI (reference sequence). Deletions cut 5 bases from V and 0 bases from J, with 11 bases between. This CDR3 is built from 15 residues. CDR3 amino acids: CASSGGGFSNQPQHF. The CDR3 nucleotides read TGTGCCAGCAGTGGGGGAGGGTTTAGCAATCAGCCCCAGCATTTT.

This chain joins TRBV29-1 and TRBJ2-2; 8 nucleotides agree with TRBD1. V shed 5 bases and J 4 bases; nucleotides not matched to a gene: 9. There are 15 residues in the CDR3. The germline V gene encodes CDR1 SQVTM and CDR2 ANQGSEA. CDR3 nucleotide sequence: TGCAGCGTTACGGTACAGGGGGTAGGCACCGGGGAGCTGTTTTTT. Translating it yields CSVTVQGVGTGELFF.

CDR3 bases: TGTGCCAGCAGCCCAAGACTAGCGGGGGGGAGCTACGAGCAGTACTTC. Residues: CASSPRLAGGSYEQYF. The chain uses TRBV11-2 and TRBJ2-7, with 14 bases fitting TRBD2. The CDR3 spans 16 residues. Germline V gene data show CDR1 as SGHAT and CDR2 as FQNNGV. After removal of 5 bases from V and 3 bases from J, the junction contained 6 bases not matched to a gene. The entire variable domain, with the rest obtained from reference TRBV11-2 and TRBJ2-7, is as follows: EAGVAQSPRYKIIEKRQSVAFWCNPISGHATLYWYQQILGQGPKLLIQFQNNGVVDDSQLPKDRFSAERLKGVDSTLKIQPAKLEDSAVYLCASSPRLAGGSYEQYFGPGTRLTVT.

The CDR3 DNA is TGTGCCAGCAGTTTCCCGGGGGGGATTAACACCGGGGAGCTGTTTTTT. Translation gives CASSFPGGINTGELFF. J is TRBJ2-2 and V is TRBV27; 8 bases map to TRBD2. This CDR3 region has 16 residues. The trim removed 3 bases at V and 2 bases at J, leaving 5 bases unmatched. Germline V gene data show CDR1 as MNHEY and CDR2 as SMNVEV (reference sequence).

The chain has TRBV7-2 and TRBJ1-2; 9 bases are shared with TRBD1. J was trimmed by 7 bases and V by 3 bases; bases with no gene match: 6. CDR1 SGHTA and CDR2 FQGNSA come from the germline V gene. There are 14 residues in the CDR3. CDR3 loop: CASSLDRGEVGYTF. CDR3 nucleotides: TGTGCCAGCAGCTTGGACAGGGGTGAGGTTGGCTACACCTTC.

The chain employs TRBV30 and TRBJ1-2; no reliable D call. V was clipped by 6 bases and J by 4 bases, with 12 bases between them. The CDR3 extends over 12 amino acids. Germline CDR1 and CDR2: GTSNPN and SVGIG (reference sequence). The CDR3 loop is CACSPRTYGYTF. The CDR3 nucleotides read TGTGCCTGCTCACCCAGGACCTATGGCTACACCTTC.

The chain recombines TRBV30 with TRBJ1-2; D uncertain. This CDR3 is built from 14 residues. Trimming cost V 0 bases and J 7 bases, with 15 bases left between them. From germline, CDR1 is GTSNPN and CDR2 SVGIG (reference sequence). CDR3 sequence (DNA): TGTGCCTGGAGTGTGGAGGTGGGGTTCGGTGGCTACACCTTC. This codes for CAWSVEVGFGGYTF.

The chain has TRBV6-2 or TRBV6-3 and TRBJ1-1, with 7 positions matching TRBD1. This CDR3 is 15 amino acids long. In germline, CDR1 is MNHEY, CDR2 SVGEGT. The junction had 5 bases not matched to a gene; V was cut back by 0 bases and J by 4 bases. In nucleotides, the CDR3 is TGTGCCAGCAGTTACTCAGGGCAGGGGGGCACTGAAGCTTTCTTT. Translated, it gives CASSYSGQGGTEAFF.

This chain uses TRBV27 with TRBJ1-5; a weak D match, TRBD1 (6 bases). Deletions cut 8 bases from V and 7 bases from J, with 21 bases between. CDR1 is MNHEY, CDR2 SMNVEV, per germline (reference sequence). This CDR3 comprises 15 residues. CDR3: CASGARGAIRQPQHF. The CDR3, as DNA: TGTGCCAGCGGCGCCCGGGGGGCGATTCGGCAGCCCCAGCATTTT.

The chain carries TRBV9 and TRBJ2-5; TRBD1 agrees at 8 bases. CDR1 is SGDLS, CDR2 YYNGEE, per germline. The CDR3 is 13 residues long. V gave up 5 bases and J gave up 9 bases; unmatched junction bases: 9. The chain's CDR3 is CASSPGGAVAQYF. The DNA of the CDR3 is TGTGCCAGCAGTCCAGGGGGCGCGGTAGCCCAGTACTTC.

The DNA for the CDR3 is TGTGCCAGCAGGATAGGGACAGGGAATCAGCCCCAGCATTTT. It is translated as CASRIGTGNQPQHF. The rearrangement links TRBV6-5 to TRBJ1-5; the match to TRBD1 covers 9 bases. The CDR3 consists of 14 residues. Germline V gene lookup returns CDR1 MNHEY and CDR2 SVGAGI. V gave up 6 bases and J gave up 4 bases; unmatched junction bases: 4.

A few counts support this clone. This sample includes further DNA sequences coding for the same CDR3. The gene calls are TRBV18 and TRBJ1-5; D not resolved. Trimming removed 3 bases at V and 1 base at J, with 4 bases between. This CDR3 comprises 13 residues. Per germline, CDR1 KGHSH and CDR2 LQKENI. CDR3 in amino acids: CASSPDSNQPQHF. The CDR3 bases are TGTGCCAGCTCACCGGACAGCAATCAGCCCCAGCATTTT. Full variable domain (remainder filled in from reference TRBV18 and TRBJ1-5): NAGVMQNPRHLVRRRGQEARLRCSPMKGHSHVYWYRQLPEEGLKFMVYLQKENIIDESGMPKERFSAEFPKEGPSILRIQQVVRGDSAAYFCASSPDSNQPQHFGDGTRLSIL.

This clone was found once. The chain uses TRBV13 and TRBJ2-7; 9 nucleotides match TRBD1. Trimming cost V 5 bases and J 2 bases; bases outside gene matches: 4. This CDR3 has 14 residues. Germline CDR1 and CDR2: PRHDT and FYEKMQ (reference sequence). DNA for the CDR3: TGTGCCAGCAGCCTGGGACAGGGAGCCTACGAGCAGTACTTC. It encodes CASSLGQGAYEQYF. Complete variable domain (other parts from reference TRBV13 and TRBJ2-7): AAGVIQSPRHLIKEKRETATLKCYPIPRHDTVYWYQQGPGQDPQFLISFYEKMQSDKGSIPDRFSAQQFSDYHSELNMSSLELGDSALYFCASSLGQGAYEQYFGPGTRLTVT.

This CDR3 reads CASRDGTGGADAFF. CDR3 coding DNA: TGTGCCAGTAGAGACGGGACAGGGGGCGCCGACGCTTTCTTT. The chain recombines TRBV19 with TRBJ1-1; 12 bases line up with TRBD1. Trimming cost V 6 bases and J 11 bases; bases outside gene matches: 10. The germline gives CDR1 LNHDA, CDR2 SQIVND (reference sequence). CDR3 length equals 14 residues.

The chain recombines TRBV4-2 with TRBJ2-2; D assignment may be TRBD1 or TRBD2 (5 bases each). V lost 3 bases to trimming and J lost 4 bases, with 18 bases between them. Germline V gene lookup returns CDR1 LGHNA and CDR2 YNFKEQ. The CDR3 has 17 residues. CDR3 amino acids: CASSQHLRGRGTGELFF. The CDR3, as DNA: TGTGCCAGCAGCCAGCACTTGAGGGGCCGGGGCACCGGGGAGCTGTTTTTT.

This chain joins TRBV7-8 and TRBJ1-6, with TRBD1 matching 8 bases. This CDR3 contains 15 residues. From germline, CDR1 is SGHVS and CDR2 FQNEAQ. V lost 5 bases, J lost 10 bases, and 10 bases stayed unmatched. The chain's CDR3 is CASSERTGRRSPLHF. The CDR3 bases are TGTGCCAGCAGCGAGAGGACAGGGAGGAGGTCACCCCTCCACTTT.